These T cell receptor beta chains were read from a single sample in a study of blood T cell repertoires in COVID-19. Here immunoSEQ multiplex PCR was the method, and the copy in TCRdb shows in-frame clones only, minus some. This table holds about 200,000 clones, roughly 90% found once. Sequences were obtained from PBMCs or T cells enriched from blood (not recorded which). These TCRs come from a woman aged 18-35 years who had recovered from COVID-19. CDR3s include the opening cysteine and the closing phenylalanine or tryptophan. D genes are given only for firm matches. Clone size, where shown, is once, few, many, or a class for clones that have expanded.

>TRBV28|TRBJ2-3|.|.
TGTGCCACCTCCGGAATCGGGTTGGGCACAGATACGCAGTATTTT
CATSGIGLGTDTQYF
>TRBV5-1|TRBJ2-5|.|TRBD2
TGCGCCAGCAGCCCTGGACTAGCGGGGGCGCTAAGTCCACAAGAGACCCAGTACTTC
CASSPGLAGALSPQETQYF
>TRBV9|TRBJ2-1|.|TRBD2
TGTGCCAGCAGCGTAGGCCAGGAGCGGGGTAGCAATGAGCAGTTCTTC
CASSVGQERGSNEQFF
>TRBV6-5|TRBJ1-6|.|.
TGTGCCAGCAGTTACTCGACCAGGGTTTCACCCCTCCACTTT
CASSYSTRVSPLHF
>TRBV7-9|TRBJ1-5|.|.
TGTGCCAGCAGCTTAGTGGGGGCTAATCAGCCCCAGCATTTT
CASSLVGANQPQHF
>TRBV28|TRBJ1-2|.|TRBD1
TGTGCCAGCATGTTCGGGACAGGGGGCGCGTATGGCTACACCTTC
CASMFGTGGAYGYTF
>TRBV3-1/TRBV3-2|TRBJ1-3|.|.
TGTGCCAGCAGCCCATTACAGGAAGGGCGCAACACCATATATTTT
CASSPLQEGRNTIYF
>TRBV9|TRBJ2-3|.|.
TGTGCCAGCAGCGTAGAGCCAGCGGGTCGCCCAGATACGCAGTATTTT
CASSVEPAGRPDTQYF
>TRBV5-8|TRBJ1-5|.|TRBD1
TGTGCCAGCAGCTTGGGGCAGGGGGGTTATCAGCCCCAGCATTTT
CASSLGQGGYQPQHF
>TRBV5-1|TRBJ1-2|.|TRBD1
TGCGCCAGCAGCTTCCGACAGGGGGTCAGAAACTATGGCTACACCTTC
CASSFRQGVRNYGYTF
>TRBV27|TRBJ1-2|once|.
TGTGCCAGCAGTTTATCCGGTCAGGGGTACAGCTACACCTTC
CASSLSGQGYSYTF
>TRBV12-5|TRBJ1-1|.|.
TGTGCTAGTGGTTTTGGTCGGGAGAGTGAAGCTTTCTTT
CASGFGRESEAFF
>TRBV4-1|TRBJ1-1|.|.
TGCGCCAGCAGGCCTTTACGGTGGAACACTGAAGCTTTCTTT
CASRPLRWNTEAFF
>TRBV10-3|TRBJ1-6|.|.
TGTGCCCTAACCGGTATTGATTCACCCCTCCACTTT
CALTGIDSPLHF
>TRBV29-1|TRBJ1-1|.|TRBD1
TGCAGCGTTGAGATACAGGGGTGGAGCCCTGAAGCTTTCTTT
CSVEIQGWSPEAFF
>TRBV15|TRBJ2-2|.|TRBD1
TGTGCCACCAGCAGAGAAAGCGGACAGGGGGCGGCCGGGGAGCTGTTTTTT
CATSRESGQGAAGELFF
>TRBV2|TRBJ2-7|.|.
TGTGCCAGCAGTGAGGGCGGGTATGTCTACGAGCAGTACTTC
CASSEGGYVYEQYF
>TRBV5-1|TRBJ2-7|.|.
TGCGCCAGCAGCTTGGTTCAGACAACAAAAGCCTACGAGCAGTACTTC
CASSLVQTTKAYEQYF
>TRBV11-2|TRBJ2-3|.|.
TGTGCCAGCAGCCAAGGCGGGGATACGCAGTATTTT
CASSQGGDTQYF
>TRBV5-8|TRBJ1-2|.|TRBD1
TGTGCCAGCAGCTTGACAACAGGGGTTTTGGGCGATGGCTACACCTTC
CASSLTTGVLGDGYTF
>TRBV30|TRBJ2-7|.|TRBD2
TGTGCCTGCAGCGGGGGGTCCGCCTACGAGCAGTACTTC
CACSGGSAYEQYF
>TRBV11-1|TRBJ2-5|.|.
TGTGCCAGCAGCCCGAGCGTTGAAGAGACCCAGTACTTC
CASSPSVEETQYF
>TRBV27|TRBJ2-1|once|TRBD1
TGTGCCAGCAGTCCCACCGGGACAGGGTTCGATGAGCAGTTCTTC
CASSPTGTGFDEQFF
>TRBV28|TRBJ1-2|.|TRBD1
TGTGCCAGCAGTACCACCGGGACAGGGAACTATGGCTACACCTTC
CASSTTGTGNYGYTF
>TRBV18|TRBJ1-2|few|.
TGTGCCAGCTCACCTTATTACAGGGATCAGCTCTACACCTTC
CASSPYYRDQLYTF
>TRBV27|TRBJ1-6|.|.
TGTGCCAGCAGTTTATCTTCTCGTTACAGTGACTCACCCCTCCACTTT
CASSLSSRYSDSPLHF
>TRBV27|TRBJ1-2|.|TRBD1
TGTGCCAGCAGTTTTAGACAGGGGGGCGGCGGCTACACCTTC
CASSFRQGGGGYTF
>TRBV27|TRBJ2-5|.|.
TGTGCCAGCAGTTTAGGCGAGACCCAGTACTTC
CASSLGETQYF
>TRBV2|TRBJ1-5|.|.
TGTGCCAGCAGAAAAGGGGAAGCTAGCAATCAGCCCCAGCATTTT
CASRKGEASNQPQHF
>TRBV7-3|TRBJ1-2|.|TRBD1
TGTGCCAGCAGCCCGGGACAGGGGGCGCGTGGCTACACCTTC
CASSPGQGARGYTF
>TRBV28|TRBJ1-2|.|.
TGTGCCAGCGTCGGGGGTTTTAACTATGGCTACACCTTC
CASVGGFNYGYTF
>TRBV6-5|TRBJ1-2|once|.
TGTGCCAGCAGTTACGCCGGGAACTATGGCTACACCTTC
CASSYAGNYGYTF
>TRBV5-1|TRBJ2-5|.|TRBD1
TGCGCCAGCAGCGGCAAACAGGGGCGCGAGACCCAGTACTTC
CASSGKQGRETQYF
>TRBV7-3|TRBJ1-2|.|.
TGTGCCAGCACCCTTAATCCGGGGGGCAGGGTTTATGGCTACACCTTC
CASTLNPGGRVYGYTF
>TRBV28|TRBJ1-1|once|.
TGTGCCAGCAGCCTCCCGTGGCCGAACACTGAAGCTTTCTTT
CASSLPWPNTEAFF
>TRBV10-3|TRBJ2-7|.|.
TGTGCCATCAGGGATCTTATTGGGCGCGAGCAGTACTTC
CAIRDLIGREQYF
>TRBV19|TRBJ2-1|.|TRBD2
TGTGCCAGTAGCACCCTAGCGGGGGGCCCCCTCAATGAGCAGTTCTTC
CASSTLAGGPLNEQFF
>TRBV11-2|TRBJ2-7|.|TRBD2
TGTGCCAGCAGCCCCCTAGCGGGGGGCGAGCAGTACTTC
CASSPLAGGEQYF
>TRBV7-8|TRBJ2-3|.|TRBD2
TGTGCCAGCAGTTGGACTAGCGGGGGGGGAGATACGCAGTATTTT
CASSWTSGGGDTQYF
>TRBV30|TRBJ1-6|.|.
TGTGCCTGGACGGCGGGGAATTCAGGCCCCCTCCACTTT
CAWTAGNSGPLHF
>TRBV10-1|TRBJ2-5|.|.
TGCGCCAGCAGTGCCGACAGGATCCAAGAGACCCAGTACTTC
CASSADRIQETQYF
>TRBV5-1|TRBJ2-7|.|TRBD1
TGCGCCAGCAAATTGGGACAGGGGTCCTACGAGCAGTACTTC
CASKLGQGSYEQYF
>TRBV6-5|TRBJ1-2|.|.
TGTGCCAGCAGGCTACCGGGGATTCAAAATGGCTACACCTTC
CASRLPGIQNGYTF
>TRBV20-1|TRBJ2-7|.|.
TGCAGTGCTAGTATTCCGGGAGTGTCCTACGAGCAGTACTTC
CSASIPGVSYEQYF